Listed below are T cell receptor beta chains from one sample, sequenced in a study of blood T cells in healthy people across ages. MiXCR, run by TCRdb on the 5' RACE reads, gives a single entry per CDR3 protein. The table records over 1,500,000 distinct CDR3 sequences, roughly two fifths of them present only once. Sequences were obtained from blood. Every receptor here comes from a human donor in good health. Both conserved end residues are part of each CDR3. D genes are given only for firm matches. Some rows have no size entry. The others give once, few or many, or a class for an expanded clone.

many | TRBJ2-7 | NA | TRBV7-9 | TGTGCCAGCAGCTTAGCAATAGACTCCTACGAGCAGTACTTC | CASSLAIDSYEQYF
few | TRBJ2-1 | NA | TRBV20-1 | TGCAGTGCCGCTCGGGGTGAGCAGTTCTTC | CSAARGEQFF
few | TRBJ2-7 | TRBD1 | TRBV20-1 | TGCAGTGCTAGAGACGGGACAGGGAGCTCCTACGAGCAGTACTTC | CSARDGTGSSYEQYF
few | TRBJ2-3 | NA | TRBV29-1 | TGCAGCGTTGAACATCGTACGCAGTATTTT | CSVEHRTQYF
NA | TRBJ1-2 | NA | TRBV4-3 | TGCGCCAGCAGCCAAGGGGTTGGGGGCTATGGCTACACCTTC | CASSQGVGGYGYTF
NA | TRBJ1-6 | TRBD1 | TRBV28 | TGTGCCAGCAGAAATCATCCCGACAGGGCATATAATTCACCCCTCCACTTT | CASRNHPDRAYNSPLHF
NA | TRBJ2-5 | TRBD2 | TRBV5-1 | TGCGCCAGCAGCCCGCCCGCTAGCGGGTCGTACCAAGAGACCCAGTACTTC | CASSPPASGSYQETQYF
NA | TRBJ1-5 | NA | TRBV29-1 | TGCAGCGTCGTGATGGCAGGCAATCTGCCCCAGCATTTT | CSVVMAGNLPQHF
NA | TRBJ2-1 | NA | TRBV29-1 | TGCAGCGTTTTCAGGGGTTTGGATGAGCAGTTCTTC | CSVFRGLDEQFF
NA | TRBJ2-3 | NA | TRBV24-1 | TGTGCCACCAGTGATTATCGGTCTGACACAGATACGCAGTATTTT | CATSDYRSDTDTQYF
NA | TRBJ2-3 | TRBD2 | TRBV10-3 | TGTGCCATCAGTGAGTCGACTAGCGGGGTCACAGATACGCGGTATTTT | CAISESTSGVTDTRYF
once | TRBJ2-6 | TRBD1 | TRBV10-3 | TGTGCCAGCCGAGTGTCTCCGGGACAGAGTAATAATGGGGCCAACGTCCTGACTTTC | CASRVSPGQSNNGANVLTF
NA | TRBJ2-1 | NA | TRBV12-3/TRBV12-4 | TGTGCCAGCATAACAGGGGTTCGGGGAGGCTCCTACAATGAGCAGTTCTTC | CASITGVRGGSYNEQFF
NA | TRBJ1-2 | NA | TRBV4-3 | TGCGCCAGCACTAAGACCGCGGGGAACTATGGCTACACCTTC | CASTKTAGNYGYTF
few | TRBJ1-2 | TRBD1 | TRBV6-5 | TGTGCCAGCAGTTACTCCGGGACAGGGGGAACTAACTATGGCTACACCTTC | CASSYSGTGGTNYGYTF
few | TRBJ1-1 | NA | TRBV11-2 | TGTGCCAGCAGCTTAGGTCGCAGGGAAGCTTTCTTT | CASSLGRREAFF
NA | TRBJ2-7 | TRBD2 | TRBV6-1 | TGTGCCAGCAGTGTTCTAGCGGGGGGCGCGCAGAGCTCCTACAATGAGCAGTACTTC | CASSVLAGGAQSSYNEQYF
NA | TRBJ1-5 | NA | TRBV7-2 | TGTGCCAGCAGCTTAGCAGGTTGGACAGTAATTGGTCAGCCCCAGCATTTT | CASSLAGWTVIGQPQHF
NA | TRBJ2-3 | NA | TRBV4-3 | TGCGCCAGCAGCCAAGCTTTCGCAGATACGCAGTATTTT | CASSQAFADTQYF
NA | TRBJ2-7 | NA | TRBV11-2 | TGTGCCAGCAGCCCTTGGGGGGTGAACTACGAGCAGTACTTC | CASSPWGVNYEQYF
few | TRBJ2-7 | NA | TRBV24-1 | TGTGCCACCAGTGATTCGGAGGACAGTGCCTACGAGCAGTACTTC | CATSDSEDSAYEQYF
few | TRBJ2-2 | NA | TRBV5-1 | TGCGCCAGCAGCTTGGACCCGGGATCCGGGGAGCTGTTTTTT | CASSLDPGSGELFF
few | TRBJ2-1 | NA | TRBV12-3/TRBV12-4 | TGTGCCAGCAGTTTGGGTCCCTATGAGCAGTTCTTC | CASSLGPYEQFF
NA | TRBJ2-3 | NA | TRBV24-1 | TGTGCCACCAGCCGAGCCTCGGGAGATACGCAGTATTTT | CATSRASGDTQYF
NA | TRBJ1-5 | NA | TRBV28 | TGTGCCAGCAGTTTATTACATCTAGGATATAGCAATCAGCCCCAGCATTTT | CASSLLHLGYSNQPQHF
few | TRBJ2-3 | TRBD1 | TRBV7-2 | TGTGCCAGCAGCTTGATGGCGGGGCGGACAGGGGCAGATACGCAGTATTTT | CASSLMAGRTGADTQYF
NA | TRBJ1-2 | TRBD1 | TRBV15 | TGTGCCACCAGCCACCCGGGACAGGGTGGAGTCAATGGCTACACCTTC | CATSHPGQGGVNGYTF
NA | TRBJ1-2 | NA | TRBV11-2 | TGTGCCAGCAGCTTTGGGGTTGAGGGTACGGATGGCTACACCTTC | CASSFGVEGTDGYTF
NA | TRBJ1-6 | TRBD1 | TRBV10-2 | TGCGCCAGCAGGGGCACAGGGGAAAGGGATTCACCCCTCCACTTT | CASRGTGERDSPLHF
few | TRBJ1-2 | TRBD1 | TRBV7-2 | TGTGCCAGCAGCCCCCCACAGGGGTTGCAATCTGTTGGCTACACCTTC | CASSPPQGLQSVGYTF
few | TRBJ2-1 | NA | TRBV7-9 | TGTGCCAGCACCGCGACGGCTTCTTACAATGAGCAGTTCTTC | CASTATASYNEQFF
NA | TRBJ2-3 | NA | TRBV6-6 | TGTGCCAGCAGTTACTTCGGAGATACGCAGTATTTT | CASSYFGDTQYF
NA | TRBJ1-4 | NA | TRBV29-1 | TGCAGCGTTGAACGGCAGGCGAGTAATGAAAAACTGTTTTTT | CSVERQASNEKLFF
few | TRBJ2-3 | TRBD2 | TRBV9 | TGTGCCAGCAGCGTAGGTACTAGCGGGGGAGATACGCAGTATTTT | CASSVGTSGGDTQYF
NA | TRBJ2-4 | NA | TRBV12-5 | TGTGCTAGCGCGGCCCAGGGCTTCGGAAACATTCAGTACTTC | CASAAQGFGNIQYF
NA | TRBJ2-7 | TRBD1 | TRBV3-1 | TGTGCCAGCAGCCAAGAAAATCACGACAGGGCCTACGAGCAGTACTTC | CASSQENHDRAYEQYF
many | TRBJ2-7 | NA | TRBV6-4 | TGTGCCAGCAGTGACTACAAAAGACTAGTCTACGAGCAGTACTTC | CASSDYKRLVYEQYF
NA | TRBJ2-3 | NA | TRBV12-3/TRBV12-4 | TGTGCCAGCAGTTTAGGGCTGGGGGGAGATACGCAGTATTTT | CASSLGLGGDTQYF
few | TRBJ2-3 | NA | TRBV9 | TGTGCCAGCAGCGTAGCAGGGACCACAGATACGCAGTATTTT | CASSVAGTTDTQYF
many | TRBJ2-2 | TRBD2 | TRBV5-5 | TGTGCCAGCAGCTTCCGAGGTGGGGGGGACACCGGGGAGCTGTTTTTT | CASSFRGGGDTGELFF
NA | TRBJ2-3 | NA | TRBV7-2 | TGTGCCTGCAGCCTCGACACAGAAACGCAGTATTTT | CACSLDTETQYF
few | TRBJ1-1 | TRBD1 | TRBV4-3 | TGCGCCAGCAGCCAAGAATGGGACAGGAACACTGAAGCTTTCTTT | CASSQEWDRNTEAFF